The 28 T cell receptor beta chains given below trace back to one sample, sequenced in a study of identical twins. TCRdb fed the 5' RACE reads into MiXCR, producing one record per CDR3 protein. The table has about 240,000 distinct CDR3 sequences, about 10% seen once; the top ten hold about 9.1%. Sequencing was carried out using memory T cells sorted from blood. The source is a man aged 50 to 59 in good health.

On this clonotype: An end of the junction differs from the germline gene, which may be a read error. V usage is TRBV12-3 or TRBV12-4 and J usage is TRBJ2-2, with D possibly matching TRBD2 (6 bases). This CDR3 comprises 13 residues. Here the CDR3 DNA reads TGTGCCAGCATTTTTGGGGCCGGCGGGGAGCTGGTTTTT. This sequence encodes CASIFGAGGELVF.

The table lists this clonotype with many counts. The chain uses TRBV20-1 and TRBJ2-3; TRBD2 aligns across 9 bases. The germline V gene has CDR1 DFQATT and CDR2 SNEGSKA (reference sequence). Trimming cost V 6 bases and J 6 bases; bases outside gene matches: 13. This CDR3 has 15 amino acids. The CDR3 is CSATTRGGAGDTQYF. CDR3 DNA sequence: TGCAGTGCCACGACGCGCGGGGGGGCCGGGGATACGCAGTATTTT.

This clonotype was counted between two and nine times. The chain recombines TRBV11-2 with TRBJ2-7; D not resolved. V lost 3 bases to trimming and J lost 3 bases, with 6 bases between them. The CDR3 contains 12 residues. CDR1 and CDR2 (germline): SGHAT, FQNNGV. CDR3 coding DNA: TGTGCCAGCAGCTTGTCGCTCTACGAGCAGTACTTC. Encoded protein: CASSLSLYEQYF.

In its sample, this clonotype was seen many times. The chain uses TRBV28 and TRBJ2-7; 11 bases are shared with TRBD1. CDR3 size: 15 residues. The V segment lost 1 base and the J segment 7 bases; nucleotides outside the gene matches: 6. The germline V gene encodes CDR1 MDHEN and CDR2 SYDVKM. CDR3 in DNA: TGTGCCAGCAGTTTATATCGGACAGGGGGCTTTGAGCAGTACTTC. It encodes CASSLYRTGGFEQYF.

V gene TRBV5-6 combines with J gene TRBJ1-1, with D hard to call. The CDR3 covers 12 residues. The V end lost 0 bases, the J end lost 9 bases, and 9 bases lay between the germline ends. Germline V gene data show CDR1 as SGHDT and CDR2 as YYEEEE. The CDR3 spells CASSLGSVQAFF. For the CDR3, the DNA is TGTGCCAGCAGCTTGGGATCGGTACAAGCTTTCTTT.

This clonotype was counted ten times or more. V usage is TRBV11-2 and J usage is TRBJ2-1, with a weak D call TRBD2 (6 bases). Trimming removed 1 base from V and 7 bases from J, with 17 bases in between. The CDR3 covers 16 residues. The germline V gene has CDR1 SGHAT and CDR2 FQNNGV. In nucleotides, the CDR3 is TGTGCCAGCAGCTTAGGTAGCGTTACTAGCTGGAATGAGCAGTTCTTC. This codes for CASSLGSVTSWNEQFF.

This clonotype appeared many times. The gene calls are TRBV4-3 and TRBJ1-5; D is unresolved. Germline V lookup: CDR1 LGHNA, CDR2 YSLEER. This CDR3 has 14 residues. Trimming left V 0 bases short and J 4 bases short, with 7 bases between. CDR3 coding DNA: TGCGCCAGCAGCCAAGATTTGGGAAATCAGCCCCAGCATTTT. Amino acid sequence: CASSQDLGNQPQHF.

This clonotype was counted at least ten times. The chain uses TRBV10-3 and TRBJ2-7, with 11 bases fitting TRBD1. With V trimmed by 2 bases and J by 3 bases, 3 bases remained unmatched. CDR1 and CDR2 (germline): ENHRY, SYGVKD. This CDR3 is 15 amino acids long. The DNA for the CDR3 is TGTGCCATCAGTGAGAAGGGACAGGGGGGCTACGAGCAGTACTTC. Protein product: CAISEKGQGGYEQYF.

V is TRBV2 and J is TRBJ2-4, with D perhaps being TRBD1 or TRBD2 (6 bases each). Trimming cost V 2 bases and J 1 base, with 12 bases left between them. Germline V gene data show CDR1 as SNHLY and CDR2 as FYNNEI. CDR3 length: 16 residues. The CDR3 bases are TGTGCCAGCAGTGAAACCCAAGGGGGGGCCAAAAACATTCAGTACTTC. This encodes CASSETQGGAKNIQYF.

Only a few counts were recorded for this clonotype. The CDR3 bases are TGTGCCAGCAGCCGACTAGCGTCAGAGGAGACCCAGTACTTC. This codes for CASSRLASEETQYF. This chain uses TRBV11-2 with TRBJ2-5, with 8 bases that match TRBD2. This CDR3 is built from 14 residues. Germline loops: CDR1 SGHAT, CDR2 FQNNGV. Trimming cost V 5 bases and J 5 bases; bases outside gene matches: 7. Full variable domain (outside the CDR3, taken from reference TRBV11-2 and TRBJ2-5): EAGVAQSPRYKIIEKRQSVAFWCNPISGHATLYWYQQILGQGPKLLIQFQNNGVVDDSQLPKDRFSAERLKGVDSTLKIQPAKLEDSAVYLCASSRLASEETQYFGPGTRLLVL.

This clonotype was counted only a few times. The chain employs TRBV2 and TRBJ2-2; D remains unclear. V was trimmed by 7 bases and J by 5 bases, leaving 8 bases between them. This CDR3 contains 12 residues. Germline CDR1 and CDR2: SNHLY and FYNNEI. The CDR3 coding sequence is TGTGCCAGCACCGAAAGTACCGGGGAGCTGTTTTTT. It specifies CASTESTGELFF.

The rearrangement links TRBV11-2 to TRBJ2-7, with 11 bases fitting TRBD2. V gave up 5 bases and J gave up 3 bases; unmatched junction bases: 6. The CDR3 has 15 amino acids. The V gene's germline CDR1 is SGHAT and CDR2 FQNNGV. The CDR3 reads CASSQGLAANYEQYF. CDR3 bases: TGTGCCAGCAGCCAGGGACTAGCGGCTAACTACGAGCAGTACTTC.

The chain uses TRBV7-8 and TRBJ2-5, with 8 bases fitting TRBD1. The CDR3 extends over 15 amino acids. Per the germline V gene, CDR1 is SGHVS and CDR2 is FQNEAQ. After removal of 1 base from V and 4 bases from J, the junction contained 5 bases not matched to a gene. The CDR3 DNA is TGTGCCAGCAGCTTAGTAGTCAGGGGGCCAGAGACCCAGTACTTC. This codes for CASSLVVRGPETQYF.

This sequence joins TRBV2 and TRBJ2-1; 8 bases agree with TRBD2. Germline V lookup: CDR1 SNHLY, CDR2 FYNNEI. Trimming removed 5 bases from V and 5 bases from J; junction bases left unmatched: 8. CDR3 length: 15 amino acids. CDR3 DNA sequence: TGTGCCAGCAGTCCCCTGCGGCGGGGGGACAATGAGCAGTTCTTC. Protein product: CASSPLRRGDNEQFF. Supplemented by reference TRBV2 and TRBJ2-1, the full variable domain reads EPEVTQTPSHQVTQMGQEVILRCVPISNHLYFYWYRQILGQKVEFLVSFYNNEISEKSEIFDDQFSVERPDGSNFTLKIRSTKLEDSAMYFCASSPLRRGDNEQFFGPGTRLTVL.

This clonotype was recorded many times. The chain has TRBV29-1 and TRBJ1-1, with a possible D match to TRBD1 (5 bases). Germline V gives CDR1 SQVTM, CDR2 ANQGSEA. V was pared by 7 bases and J by 0 bases, with 9 bases between. This CDR3 is built from 12 residues. DNA of the CDR3: TGCAGCGCGGACAACATGAACACTGAAGCTTTCTTT. It translates to CSADNMNTEAFF.

V and J are TRBV12-3 or TRBV12-4 and TRBJ1-6; D may be TRBD1 (5 bases). This CDR3 region has 14 residues. V was trimmed by 2 bases and J by 10 bases, leaving 12 bases between them. The CDR3 region is CASSLYIGGSPLHF. CDR3 DNA sequence: TGTGCCAGCAGTTTATACATCGGGGGGTCACCCCTCCACTTT.

At least ten counts were recorded for this clonotype. J is TRBJ1-3 and V is TRBV6-1; possibly TRBD1 for D (5 bases). CDR1 and CDR2 (germline): MNHNS, SASEGT. Trimming pared 5 bases from V and 3 bases from J, leaving 17 bases between. The CDR3 extends over 16 amino acids. The CDR3 sequence: CASSLRRVGGGNTIYF. In DNA form, the CDR3 reads TGTGCCAGCAGTCTCCGCAGGGTCGGTGGTGGAAACACCATATATTTT.

This clonotype showed up many times. The genes are TRBV18 and TRBJ1-5; 7 positions agree with TRBD1. This CDR3 region has 15 residues. In germline, CDR1 is KGHSH, CDR2 LQKENI. The V and J ends lost 0 bases and 3 bases, in that order; junction bases with no gene match: 2. This CDR3 reads CASSPPGGFNQPQHF. CDR3 DNA sequence: TGTGCCAGCTCACCACCAGGGGGCTTCAATCAGCCCCAGCATTTT.

This clonotype was seen only a few times. The chain couples TRBV12-3 or TRBV12-4 to TRBJ1-2; D is unresolved. V was cut by 6 bases and J by 1 base, with 9 bases left in between. CDR3 size: 13 residues. Here the CDR3 reads CASSPDDNYGYTF. CDR3 nucleotide sequence: TGTGCCAGCAGCCCGGACGATAACTATGGCTACACCTTC.

The V gene is TRBV9, the J gene TRBJ1-4; 7 nucleotides line up with TRBD1. J gave up 8 bases and V 0 bases, and 7 bases lay outside the gene matches. Looked up from germline, CDR1 is SGDLS and CDR2 is YYNGEE. The length of the CDR3 is 15 residues. Written as DNA, the CDR3 is TGTGCCAGCAGCGTAGCACCAGGGGGAGAGGAAAAACTGTTTTTT. It encodes CASSVAPGGEEKLFF.

The table lists this clonotype with a few counts. The chain couples TRBV20-1 to TRBJ2-6, with a tentative D call TRBD2 (5 bases). V was cut by 2 bases and J by 0 bases, with 8 bases left in between. This CDR3 spans 15 amino acids. Germline V gives CDR1 DFQATT, CDR2 SNEGSKA (reference sequence). CDR3 sequence reads: CSARPGSSGANVLTF. The CDR3 DNA reads TGCAGTGCTAGACCGGGGAGCTCTGGGGCCAACGTCCTGACTTTC.

This clonotype was observed a few times. The chain carries TRBV5-5 and TRBJ2-5; no definite D call. The germline V gene encodes CDR1 SGHKS and CDR2 YYEKEE (reference sequence). The CDR3 extends over 13 amino acids. Trimming stripped 4 bases from V and 1 base from J, with 8 bases between. CDR3 DNA: TGTGCCAGCAGCCCTAAGTCCCAAGAGACCCAGTACTTC. Its translation: CASSPKSQETQYF.

This clonotype was found many times. The V gene is TRBV7-9, the J gene TRBJ2-5, with 10 nucleotides matching TRBD1. CDR1 and CDR2 (germline): SEHNR, FQNEAQ (reference sequence). The CDR3 runs to 17 residues. V lost 1 base, J lost 3 bases, and 8 bases stayed unmatched. The CDR3 nucleotides are TGTGCCAGCAGCTTAGGGCGTGTGACAGGGGGCGAAGAGACCCAGTACTTC. It yields the protein CASSLGRVTGGEETQYF. Together with reference TRBV7-9 and TRBJ2-5, the CDR3 gives the full variable domain: DTGVSQNPRHKITKRGQNVTFRCDPISEHNRLYWYRQTLGQGPEFLTYFQNEAQLEKSRLLSDRFSAERPKGSFSTLEIQRTEQGDSAMYLCASSLGRVTGGEETQYFGPGTRLLVL.

This clonotype was seen at least ten times. The chain couples TRBV20-1 to TRBJ1-6, with TRBD1 matching over 9 bases. The CDR3 is 13 amino acids. With V trimmed by 5 bases and J by 8 bases, 4 bases remained unmatched. Germline assignment: CDR1 DFQATT and CDR2 SNEGSKA (reference sequence). Here the CDR3 DNA reads TGCAGTGCTGCCCGGGACAGGGATTCACCCCTCCACTTT. As protein: CSAARDRDSPLHF.

This clonotype has only a few counts. The genes are TRBV7-2 and TRBJ1-3; D perhaps matches TRBD1 (5 bases). CDR3 length: 16 amino acids. Trimming left V 1 base short and J 0 bases short, with 10 bases between. From germline, CDR1 is SGHTA and CDR2 FQGNSA. Here the CDR3 reads CASSLDAGLSGNTIYF. The CDR3 coding sequence is TGTGCCAGCAGCTTAGACGCGGGGCTCTCTGGAAACACCATATATTTT.

V is TRBV12-3 or TRBV12-4 and J is TRBJ1-4; maybe TRBD1 (6 bases). The V end was cut by 6 bases, the J end by 0 bases, with 11 bases between. This CDR3 comprises 15 residues. CDR3 nucleotide sequence: TGTGCCAGCAGCAGACAGGTTACAACTAATGAAAAACTGTTTTTT. Its protein is CASSRQVTTNEKLFF.

As concerns this clonotype: This may arise from a read error, as a much more abundant clone is one base away. The rearrangement uses TRBV25-1 and TRBJ1-1, with a tentative D call TRBD1 (5 bases). The CDR3 totals 15 residues. V was cut by 2 bases and J by 1 base, with 11 bases left in between. The germline CDR1 and CDR2 sequences are MGHDK and SYGVNS. The CDR3 bases are TGTGCCAGCAGTGAAGTGGGACCGCGGAACACTGAAGCTTTCTTT. This encodes CASSEVGPRNTEAFF.

This clonotype came up a few times. The chain joins TRBV3-1 to TRBJ1-1, with D perhaps matching TRBD1 (5 bases). The germline V gene has CDR1 LGHDT and CDR2 YNNKEL (reference sequence). CDR3 length equals 15 residues. Trimming stripped 4 bases from V and 4 bases from J, with 16 bases between. The CDR3 nucleotides read TGTGCCAGCAGCCCTACCCGGGGGGTAACCACTGAAGCTTTCTTT. Its protein product is CASSPTRGVTTEAFF.